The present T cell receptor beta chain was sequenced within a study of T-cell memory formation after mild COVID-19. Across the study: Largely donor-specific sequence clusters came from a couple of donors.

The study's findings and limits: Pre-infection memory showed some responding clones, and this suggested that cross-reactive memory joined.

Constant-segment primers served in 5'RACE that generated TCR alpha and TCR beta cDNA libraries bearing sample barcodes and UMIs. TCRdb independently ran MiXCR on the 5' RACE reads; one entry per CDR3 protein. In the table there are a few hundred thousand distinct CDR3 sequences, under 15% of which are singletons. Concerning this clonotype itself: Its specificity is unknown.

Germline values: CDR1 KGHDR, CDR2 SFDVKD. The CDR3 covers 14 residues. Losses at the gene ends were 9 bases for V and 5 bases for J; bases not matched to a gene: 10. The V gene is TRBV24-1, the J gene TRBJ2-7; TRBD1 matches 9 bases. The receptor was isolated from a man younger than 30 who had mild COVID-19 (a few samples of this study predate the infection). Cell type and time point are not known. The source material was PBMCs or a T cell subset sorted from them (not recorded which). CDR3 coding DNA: TGTGCCACCGTTGTTGGGGACAGGGACCACGAGCAGTACTTC. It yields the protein CATVVGDRDHEQYF.